Detailed here is one TCR beta chain. Seattle-derived patients entered the study during active infection and were followed longitudinally. This sample was taken from a study of blood T cell repertoires in COVID-19. Study details: The United States, Italy and Spain provided the acute and convalescent COVID-19 samples. T cells, B-cell-depleted T cells, or PBMCs provided the cDNA or gDNA that served as material.

In the study's own analysis: By means of reference gene primer amplification, nucleated cell counts were estimated. Sequencing used immunoSEQ multiplex PCR; TCRdb keeps in-frame clones, though not all of them. V and J calls plus clone size are reproduced from that table; the DNA served to infer D and trimming. This table holds approximately 290,000 clones, about 90% found once. V lost 1 base, J lost 0 bases, and 7 bases lay in between. CDR1 is MNHNS and CDR2 is SASEGT in the germline V gene. This CDR3 has 14 amino acids. This sequence was found in a woman in her 30s with COVID-19, enrolled during active disease. The chain carries TRBV6-1 and TRBJ2-7; D not resolved. Sequencing used peripheral blood. The CDR3 loop reads CASSEVAASYEQYF. The CDR3 DNA follows: TGTGCCAGCAGTGAAGTGGCCGCCTCCTACGAGCAGTACTTC.